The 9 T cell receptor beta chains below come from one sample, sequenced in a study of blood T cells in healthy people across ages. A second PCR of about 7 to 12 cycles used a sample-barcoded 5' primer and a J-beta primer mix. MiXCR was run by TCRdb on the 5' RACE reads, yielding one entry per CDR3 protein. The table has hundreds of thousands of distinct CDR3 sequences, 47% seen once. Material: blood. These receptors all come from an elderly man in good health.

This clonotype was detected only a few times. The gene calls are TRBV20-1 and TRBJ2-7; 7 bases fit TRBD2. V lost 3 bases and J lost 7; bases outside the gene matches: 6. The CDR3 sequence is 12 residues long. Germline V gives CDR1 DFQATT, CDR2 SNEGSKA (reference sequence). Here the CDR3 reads CSARRSGQEQYF. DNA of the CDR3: TGCAGTGCTAGGCGTAGCGGGCAAGAGCAGTACTTC.

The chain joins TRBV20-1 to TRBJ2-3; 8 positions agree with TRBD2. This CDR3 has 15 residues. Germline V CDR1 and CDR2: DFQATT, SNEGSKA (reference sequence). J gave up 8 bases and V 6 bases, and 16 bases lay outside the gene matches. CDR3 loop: CSARGGGSIWTTQYF. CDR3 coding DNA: TGCAGTGCCCGGGGGGGCGGGAGCATCTGGACTACGCAGTATTTT.

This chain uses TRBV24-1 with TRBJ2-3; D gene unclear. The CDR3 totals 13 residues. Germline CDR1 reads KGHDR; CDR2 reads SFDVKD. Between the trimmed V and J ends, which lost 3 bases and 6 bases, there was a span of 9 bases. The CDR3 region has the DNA TGTGCCACCAGTGATGTCTACCCGGATACGCAGTATTTT. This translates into CATSDVYPDTQYF.

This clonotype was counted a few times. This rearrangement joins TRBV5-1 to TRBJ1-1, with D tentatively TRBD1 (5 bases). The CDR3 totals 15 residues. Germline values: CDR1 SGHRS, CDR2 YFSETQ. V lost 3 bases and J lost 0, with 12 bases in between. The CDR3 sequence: CASSSIPGLNTEAFF. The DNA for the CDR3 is TGCGCCAGCAGCTCAATACCGGGACTGAACACTGAAGCTTTCTTT. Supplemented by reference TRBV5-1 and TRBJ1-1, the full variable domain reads KAGVTQTPRYLIKTRGQQVTLSCSPISGHRSVSWYQQTPGQGLQFLFEYFSETQRNKGNFPGRFSGRQFSNSRSEMNVSTLELGDSALYLCASSSIPGLNTEAFFGQGTRLTVV.

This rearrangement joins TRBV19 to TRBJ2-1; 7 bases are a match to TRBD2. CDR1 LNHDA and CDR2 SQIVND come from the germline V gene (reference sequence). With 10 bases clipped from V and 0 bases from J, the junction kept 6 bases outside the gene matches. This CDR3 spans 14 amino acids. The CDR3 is CATTSVSSYNEQFF. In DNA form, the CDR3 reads TGTGCCACTACTAGCGTGAGCTCCTACAATGAGCAGTTCTTC.

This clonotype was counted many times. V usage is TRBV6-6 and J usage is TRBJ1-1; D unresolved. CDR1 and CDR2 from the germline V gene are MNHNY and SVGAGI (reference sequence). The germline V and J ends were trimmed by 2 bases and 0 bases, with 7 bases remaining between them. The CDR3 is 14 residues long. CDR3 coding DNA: TGTGCCAGCAGTTACGGGAGGGTGAACACTGAAGCTTTCTTT. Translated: CASSYGRVNTEAFF.

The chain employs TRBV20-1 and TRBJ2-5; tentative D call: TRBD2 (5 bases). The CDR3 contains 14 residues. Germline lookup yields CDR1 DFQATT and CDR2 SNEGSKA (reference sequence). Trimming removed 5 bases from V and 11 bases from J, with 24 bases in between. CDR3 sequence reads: CSALSRAASGEQYF. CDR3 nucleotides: TGCAGTGCTCTCTCTCGGGCGGCCTCCGGGGAGCAGTACTTC.

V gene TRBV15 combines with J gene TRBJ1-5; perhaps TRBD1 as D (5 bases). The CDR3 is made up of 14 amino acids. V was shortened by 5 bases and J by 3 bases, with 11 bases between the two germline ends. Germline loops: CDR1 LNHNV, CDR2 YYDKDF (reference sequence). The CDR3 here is CATSQVRANQPQHF. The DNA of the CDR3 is TGTGCCACCAGCCAAGTCAGGGCCAATCAGCCCCAGCATTTT.

CDR3 in DNA: TGTGCCAGCAGCATCCGGGACGGGAGCTCCTACGAGCAGTACTTC. Residues: CASSIRDGSSYEQYF. V usage is TRBV11-3 and J usage is TRBJ2-7, with D maybe TRBD2 (6 bases). V dropped 5 bases and J dropped 0 bases, with 14 bases sitting between them. Germline values: CDR1 SGHNT, CDR2 YENEEA. The CDR3 runs 15 residues.